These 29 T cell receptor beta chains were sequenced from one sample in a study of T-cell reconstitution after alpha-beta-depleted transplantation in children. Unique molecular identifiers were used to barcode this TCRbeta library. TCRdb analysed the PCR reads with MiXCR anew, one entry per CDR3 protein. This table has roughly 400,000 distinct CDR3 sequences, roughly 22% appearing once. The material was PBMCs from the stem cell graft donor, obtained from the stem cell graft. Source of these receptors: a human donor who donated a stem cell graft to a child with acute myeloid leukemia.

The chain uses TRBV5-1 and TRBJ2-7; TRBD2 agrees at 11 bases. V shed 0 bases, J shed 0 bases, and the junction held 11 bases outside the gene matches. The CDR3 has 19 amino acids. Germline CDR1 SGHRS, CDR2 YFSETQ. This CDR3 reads CASSLGLAGLIPSSYEQYF. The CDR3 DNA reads TGCGCCAGCAGCTTGGGACTAGCGGGGCTAATACCGAGCTCCTACGAGCAGTACTTC.

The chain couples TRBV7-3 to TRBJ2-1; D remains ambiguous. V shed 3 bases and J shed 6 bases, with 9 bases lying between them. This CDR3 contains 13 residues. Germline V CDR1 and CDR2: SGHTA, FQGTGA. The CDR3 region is CASSLWPANEQFF. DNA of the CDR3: TGTGCCAGCAGCTTGTGGCCAGCCAATGAGCAGTTCTTC.

CDR3 loop: CATSTRGAETQYF. The CDR3 DNA is TGTGCCACCAGCACCCGGGGGGCGGAGACCCAGTACTTC. The rearrangement joins TRBV15 to TRBJ2-5; weak D call: TRBD2 (7 bases). The germline gives CDR1 LNHNV, CDR2 YYDKDF (reference sequence). V shed 4 bases and J shed 5 bases, with 11 bases lying between them. This CDR3 has 13 amino acids. The full variable domain, in which reference TRBV15 and TRBJ2-5 provide the parts outside the CDR3, is DAMVIQNPRYQVTQFGKPVTLSCSQTLNHNVMYWYQQKSSQAPKLLFHYYDKDFNNEADTPDNFQSRRPNTSFCFLDIRSPGLGDTAMYLCATSTRGAETQYFGPGTRLLVL.

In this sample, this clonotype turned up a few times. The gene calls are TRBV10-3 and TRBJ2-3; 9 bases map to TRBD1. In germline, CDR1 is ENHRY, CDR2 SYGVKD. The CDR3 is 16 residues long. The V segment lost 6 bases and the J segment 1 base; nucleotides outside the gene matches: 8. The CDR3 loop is CAIRSGQGIRTDTQYF. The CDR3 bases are TGTGCCATCAGAAGCGGACAGGGGATACGCACAGATACGCAGTATTTT.

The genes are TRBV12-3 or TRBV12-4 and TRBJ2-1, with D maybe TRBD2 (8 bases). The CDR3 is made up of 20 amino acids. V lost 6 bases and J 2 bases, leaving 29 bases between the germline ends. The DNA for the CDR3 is TGTGCCAGCAGGCTCGGGGACAGCAATCTAGCGGGCTACCCCTACAATGAGCAGTTCTTC. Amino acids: CASRLGDSNLAGYPYNEQFF.

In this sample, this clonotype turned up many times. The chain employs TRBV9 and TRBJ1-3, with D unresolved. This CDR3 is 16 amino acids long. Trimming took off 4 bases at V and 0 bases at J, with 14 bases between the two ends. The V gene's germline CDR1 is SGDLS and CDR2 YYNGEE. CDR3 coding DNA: TGTGCCAGCAGCCCTGTCTGGACGGCCTCTGGAAACACCATATATTTT. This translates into CASSPVWTASGNTIYF.

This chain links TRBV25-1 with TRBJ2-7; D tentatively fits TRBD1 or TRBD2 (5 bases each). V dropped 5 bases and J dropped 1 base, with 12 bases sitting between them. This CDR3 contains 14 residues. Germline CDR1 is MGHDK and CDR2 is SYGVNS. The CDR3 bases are TGTGCCAGCAGTCGTCCCGGGGCTTCCTACGAGCAGTACTTC. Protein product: CASSRPGASYEQYF.

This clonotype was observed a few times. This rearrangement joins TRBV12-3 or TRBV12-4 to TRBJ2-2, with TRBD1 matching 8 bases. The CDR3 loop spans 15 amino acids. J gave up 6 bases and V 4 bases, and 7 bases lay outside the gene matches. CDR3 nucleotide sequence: TGTGCCAGCAGTTCCGGGACAGGTTTGTCCGGGGAGCTGTTTTTT. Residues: CASSSGTGLSGELFF.

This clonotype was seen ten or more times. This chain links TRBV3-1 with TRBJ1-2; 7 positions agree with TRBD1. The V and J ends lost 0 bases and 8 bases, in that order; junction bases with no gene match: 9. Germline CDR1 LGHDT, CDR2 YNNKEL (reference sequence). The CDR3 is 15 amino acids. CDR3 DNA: TGTGCCAGCAGCCAAGATGTGACAGGGTCCTCAGGCTACACCTTC. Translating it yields CASSQDVTGSSGYTF.

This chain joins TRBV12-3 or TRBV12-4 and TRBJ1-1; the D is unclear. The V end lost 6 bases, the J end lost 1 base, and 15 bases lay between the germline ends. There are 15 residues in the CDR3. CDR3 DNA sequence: TGTGCCAGCAGCCCCAGTGGGCTAAGGAACACTGAAGCTTTCTTT. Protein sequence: CASSPSGLRNTEAFF.

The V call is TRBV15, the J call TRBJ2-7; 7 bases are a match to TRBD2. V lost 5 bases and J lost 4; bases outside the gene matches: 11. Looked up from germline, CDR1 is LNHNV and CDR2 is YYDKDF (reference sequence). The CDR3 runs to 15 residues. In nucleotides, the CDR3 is TGTGCCACCAGCCTTGTGGGGGAGGGGAGTTACGAGCAGTACTTC. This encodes CATSLVGEGSYEQYF. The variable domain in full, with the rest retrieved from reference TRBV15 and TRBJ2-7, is DAMVIQNPRYQVTQFGKPVTLSCSQTLNHNVMYWYQQKSSQAPKLLFHYYDKDFNNEADTPDNFQSRRPNTSFCFLDIRSPGLGDTAMYLCATSLVGEGSYEQYFGPGTRLTVT.

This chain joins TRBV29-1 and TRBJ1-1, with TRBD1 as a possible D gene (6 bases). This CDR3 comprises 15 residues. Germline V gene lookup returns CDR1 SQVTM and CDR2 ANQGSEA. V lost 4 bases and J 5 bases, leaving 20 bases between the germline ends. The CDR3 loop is CSVARQDSGWTEAFF. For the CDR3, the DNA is TGCAGCGTTGCGCGACAGGATTCCGGTTGGACTGAAGCTTTCTTT.

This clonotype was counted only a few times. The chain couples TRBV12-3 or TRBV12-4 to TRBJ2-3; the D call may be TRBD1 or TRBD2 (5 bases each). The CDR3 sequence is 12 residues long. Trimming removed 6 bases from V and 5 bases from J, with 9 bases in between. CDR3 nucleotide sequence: TGTGCCAGCAGGGGGGTTGGAGATACGCAGTATTTT. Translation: CASRGVGDTQYF.

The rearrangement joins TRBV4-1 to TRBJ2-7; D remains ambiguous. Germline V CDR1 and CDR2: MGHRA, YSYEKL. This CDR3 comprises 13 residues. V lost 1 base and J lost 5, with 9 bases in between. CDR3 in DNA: TGCGCCAGCAGCCAAGTATATCGGGACGAGCAGTACTTC. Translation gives CASSQVYRDEQYF.

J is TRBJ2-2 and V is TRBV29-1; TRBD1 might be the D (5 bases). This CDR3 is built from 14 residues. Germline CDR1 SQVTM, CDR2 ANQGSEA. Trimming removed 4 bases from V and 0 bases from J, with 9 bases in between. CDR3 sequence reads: CSVGQPSNTGELFF. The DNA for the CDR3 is TGCAGCGTTGGACAGCCTTCGAACACCGGGGAGCTGTTTTTT.

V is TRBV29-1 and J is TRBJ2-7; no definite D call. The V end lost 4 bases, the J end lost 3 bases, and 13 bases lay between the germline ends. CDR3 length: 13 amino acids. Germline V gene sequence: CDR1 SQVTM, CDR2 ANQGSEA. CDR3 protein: CSVAVGAFYEQYF. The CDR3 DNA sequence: TGCAGCGTTGCGGTAGGCGCCTTCTACGAGCAGTACTTC.

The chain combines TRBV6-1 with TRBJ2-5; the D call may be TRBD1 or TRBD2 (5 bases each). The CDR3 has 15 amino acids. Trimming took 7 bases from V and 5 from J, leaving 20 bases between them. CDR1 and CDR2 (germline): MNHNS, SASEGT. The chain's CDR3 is CASTATPGPSETQYF. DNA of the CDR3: TGTGCCAGCACCGCTACTCCGGGACCTTCGGAGACCCAGTACTTC.

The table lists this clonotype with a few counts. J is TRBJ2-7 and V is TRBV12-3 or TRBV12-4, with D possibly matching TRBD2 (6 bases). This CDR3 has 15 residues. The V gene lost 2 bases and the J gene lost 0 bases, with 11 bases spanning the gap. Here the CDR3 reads CASSLMGGTSYEQYF. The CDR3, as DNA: TGTGCCAGCAGTTTAATGGGCGGGACCTCCTACGAGCAGTACTTC.

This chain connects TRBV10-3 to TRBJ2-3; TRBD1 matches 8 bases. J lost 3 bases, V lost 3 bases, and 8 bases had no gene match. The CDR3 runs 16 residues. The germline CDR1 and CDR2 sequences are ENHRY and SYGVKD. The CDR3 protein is CAISETGTGWTDTQYF. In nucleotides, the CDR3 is TGTGCCATCAGTGAAACCGGGACAGGTTGGACAGATACGCAGTATTTT.

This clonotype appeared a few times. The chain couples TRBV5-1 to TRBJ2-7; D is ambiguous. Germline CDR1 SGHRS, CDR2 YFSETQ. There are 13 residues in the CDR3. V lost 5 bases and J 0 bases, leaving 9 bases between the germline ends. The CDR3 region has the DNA TGCGCCAGCAGTGATCGACCCTCCTACGAGCAGTACTTC. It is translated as CASSDRPSYEQYF.

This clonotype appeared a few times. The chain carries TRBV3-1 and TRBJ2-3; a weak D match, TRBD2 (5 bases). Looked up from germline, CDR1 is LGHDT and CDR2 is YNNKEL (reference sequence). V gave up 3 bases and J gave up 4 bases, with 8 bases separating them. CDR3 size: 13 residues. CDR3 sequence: CASSHVEADTQYF. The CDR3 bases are TGTGCCAGCAGCCACGTGGAGGCAGATACGCAGTATTTT.

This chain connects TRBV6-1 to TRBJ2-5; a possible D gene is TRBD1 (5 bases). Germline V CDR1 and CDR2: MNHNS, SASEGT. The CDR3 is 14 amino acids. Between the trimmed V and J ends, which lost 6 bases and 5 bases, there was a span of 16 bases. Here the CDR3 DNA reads TGTGCCAGCAGCCCAGGGTCCGTTGTCGAGACCCAGTACTTC. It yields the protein CASSPGSVVETQYF.

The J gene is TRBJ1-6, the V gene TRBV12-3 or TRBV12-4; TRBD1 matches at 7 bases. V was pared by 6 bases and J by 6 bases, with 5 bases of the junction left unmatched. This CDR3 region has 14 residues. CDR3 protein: CASRPGQSNSPLHF. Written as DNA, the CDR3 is TGTGCCAGCAGACCGGGACAGTCTAATTCACCCCTCCACTTT.

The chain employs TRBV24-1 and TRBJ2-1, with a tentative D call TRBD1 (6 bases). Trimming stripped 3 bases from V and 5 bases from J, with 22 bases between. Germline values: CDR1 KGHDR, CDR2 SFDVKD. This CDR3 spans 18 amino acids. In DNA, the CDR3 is TGTGCCACCAGTGATCCCGTCGTTAGGGGACAAGGTCACAATGAGCAGTTCTTC. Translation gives CATSDPVVRGQGHNEQFF.

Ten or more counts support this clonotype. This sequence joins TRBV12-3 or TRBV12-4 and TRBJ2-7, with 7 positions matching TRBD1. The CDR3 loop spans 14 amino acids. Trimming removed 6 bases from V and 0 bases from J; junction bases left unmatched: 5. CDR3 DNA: TGTGCCAGCAGCCAGGGGGACATCTCCTACGAGCAGTACTTC. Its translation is CASSQGDISYEQYF.

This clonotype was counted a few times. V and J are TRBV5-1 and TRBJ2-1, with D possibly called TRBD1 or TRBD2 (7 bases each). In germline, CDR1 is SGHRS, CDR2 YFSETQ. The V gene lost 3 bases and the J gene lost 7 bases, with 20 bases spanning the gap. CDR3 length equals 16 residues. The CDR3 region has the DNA TGCGCCAGCAGCTCTCGACAGGGAGGGGGAAGAAATGAGCAGTTCTTC. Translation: CASSSRQGGGRNEQFF.

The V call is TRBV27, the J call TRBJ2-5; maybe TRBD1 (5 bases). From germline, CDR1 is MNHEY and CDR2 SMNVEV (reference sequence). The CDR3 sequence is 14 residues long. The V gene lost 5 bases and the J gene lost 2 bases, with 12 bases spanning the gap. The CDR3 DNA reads TGTGCCAGCAGTGGTACAGGATTTCAAGAGACCCAGTACTTC. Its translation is CASSGTGFQETQYF.

Here the CDR3 reads CASTTAGGRYTDTQYF. Here the CDR3 DNA reads TGTGCCAGCACAACCGCTGGGGGGAGATACACAGATACGCAGTATTTT. The chain recombines TRBV12-3 or TRBV12-4 with TRBJ2-3; tentatively, D is TRBD2 (6 bases). V lost 7 bases and J lost 2, with 19 bases in between. This CDR3 contains 16 residues.

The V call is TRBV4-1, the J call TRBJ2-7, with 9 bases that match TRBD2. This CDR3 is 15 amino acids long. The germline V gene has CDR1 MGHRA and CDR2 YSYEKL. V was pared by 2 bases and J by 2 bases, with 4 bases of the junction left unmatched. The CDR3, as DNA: TGCGCCAGCAGCCAATCGGCTAGCGGGACCTACGAGCAGTACTTC. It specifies CASSQSASGTYEQYF.